The source of this T cell receptor (beta chain) is a study of response to subunit inactivated influenza vaccine (dated by TCRdb to the late 2010s). Context from the whole study: Deep quantitative T cell receptor repertoire profiling was used in the study to track responses to a trivalent subunit inactivated influenza vaccine. Here is what the overall study found, with its caveats: The authors suggested that each seasonal influenza vaccination may recruit only a limited number of new T cells.

This clonotype occurred a few times. The target of this receptor is not known. Base qualities are not recorded, but no much larger clone differs from it by a single base. The library was made by RT-PCR. The run used an Illumina HiSeq 2500. TCRdb passed the public sequencing reads through fastp at Q25 and MiXCR, retaining productive beta sequences. Each CDR3 protein appears once, grouped with its most common genes and DNA. This sample lists around 790,000 distinct CDR3 sequences; 20% to 25% were detected once. The top ten clonotypes cover roughly 10% of the sample. The TCR comes from a man aged 50 to 60 who received an inactivated influenza vaccine. Donor details come from another sample of the same person, matched by shared clones. The sample consisted of PBMCs from blood, taken more than 4 days after vaccination.

The CDR3: CASRPSTAGLSYEQYF. In nucleotides, the sequence is TGTGCCAGCAGGCCCTCCACGGCAGGGCTATCCTACGAGCAGTACTTC. The rearranged chain carries TRBV25-1 and TRBJ2-7; TRBD1 might be the D gene, on 5 matching bases. The germline V gene yields MGHDK for CDR1 and SYGVNS for CDR2. The CDR3, cysteine through phenylalanine, is 16 amino acids long. Only the CDR3 DNA stays, 48 bases, in frame from base 1. The V and J ends are trimmed by 6 bases and 1 base, leaving 19 bases between them.